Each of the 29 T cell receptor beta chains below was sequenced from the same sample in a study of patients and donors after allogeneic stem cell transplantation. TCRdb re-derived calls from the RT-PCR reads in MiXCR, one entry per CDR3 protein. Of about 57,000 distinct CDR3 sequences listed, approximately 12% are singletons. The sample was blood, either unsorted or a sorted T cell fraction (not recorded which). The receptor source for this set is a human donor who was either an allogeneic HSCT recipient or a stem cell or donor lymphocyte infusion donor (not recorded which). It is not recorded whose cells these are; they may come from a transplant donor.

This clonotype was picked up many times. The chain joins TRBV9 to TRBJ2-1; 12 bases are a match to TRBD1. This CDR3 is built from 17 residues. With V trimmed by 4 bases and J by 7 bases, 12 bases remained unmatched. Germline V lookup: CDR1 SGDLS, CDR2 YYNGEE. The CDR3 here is CASSPPLGQGAGNEQFF. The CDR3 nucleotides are TGTGCCAGCAGCCCTCCTTTGGGACAGGGGGCTGGAAATGAGCAGTTCTTC.

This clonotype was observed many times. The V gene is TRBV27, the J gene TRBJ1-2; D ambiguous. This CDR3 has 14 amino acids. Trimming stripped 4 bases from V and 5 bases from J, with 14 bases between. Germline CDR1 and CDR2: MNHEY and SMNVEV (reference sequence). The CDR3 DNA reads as TGTGCCAGCAGTTCGGCGGGCCTACCGTATGGCTACACCTTC. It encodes CASSSAGLPYGYTF.

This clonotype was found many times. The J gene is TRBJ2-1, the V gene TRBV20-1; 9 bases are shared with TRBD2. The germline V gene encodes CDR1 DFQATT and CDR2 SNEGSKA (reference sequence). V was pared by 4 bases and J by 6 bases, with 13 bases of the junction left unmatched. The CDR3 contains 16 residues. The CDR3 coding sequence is TGCAGTGCTACCCCCCCGTTAGCGGGAGTGACCAATGAGCAGTTCTTC. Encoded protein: CSATPPLAGVTNEQFF.

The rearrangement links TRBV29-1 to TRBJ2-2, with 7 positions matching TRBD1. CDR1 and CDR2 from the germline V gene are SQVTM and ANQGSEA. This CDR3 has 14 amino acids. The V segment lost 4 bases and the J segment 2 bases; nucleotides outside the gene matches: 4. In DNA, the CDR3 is TGCAGCGTTGCCGGGACAGAAAACACCGGGGAGCTGTTTTTT. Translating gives CSVAGTENTGELFF.

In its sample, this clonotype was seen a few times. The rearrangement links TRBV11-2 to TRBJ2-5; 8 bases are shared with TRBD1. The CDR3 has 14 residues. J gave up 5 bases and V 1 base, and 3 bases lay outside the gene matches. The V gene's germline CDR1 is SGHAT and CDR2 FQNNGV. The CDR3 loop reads CASSLGTGLETQYF. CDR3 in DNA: TGTGCCAGCAGCTTAGGGACAGGGTTGGAGACCCAGTACTTC. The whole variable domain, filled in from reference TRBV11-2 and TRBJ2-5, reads EAGVAQSPRYKIIEKRQSVAFWCNPISGHATLYWYQQILGQGPKLLIQFQNNGVVDDSQLPKDRFSAERLKGVDSTLKIQPAKLEDSAVYLCASSLGTGLETQYFGPGTRLLVL.

Written as DNA, the CDR3 is TGTGCCAGCAGTTACCACCCGACAGGTAACACTGAAGCTTTCTTT. Amino acids: CASSYHPTGNTEAFF. The V and J genes are TRBV6-5 and TRBJ1-1; D perhaps matches TRBD1 (6 bases). Germline CDR1 reads MNHEY; CDR2 reads SVGAGI. This CDR3 comprises 15 residues. Trimming removed 2 bases from V and 2 bases from J, with 12 bases in between.

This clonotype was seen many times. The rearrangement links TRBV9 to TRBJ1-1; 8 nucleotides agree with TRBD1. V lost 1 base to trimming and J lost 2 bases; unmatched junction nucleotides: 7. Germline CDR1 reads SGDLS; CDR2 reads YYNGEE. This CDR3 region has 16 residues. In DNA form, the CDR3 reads TGTGCCAGCAGCGTACGCCTGGGACAGGCTAACACTGAAGCTTTCTTT. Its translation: CASSVRLGQANTEAFF.

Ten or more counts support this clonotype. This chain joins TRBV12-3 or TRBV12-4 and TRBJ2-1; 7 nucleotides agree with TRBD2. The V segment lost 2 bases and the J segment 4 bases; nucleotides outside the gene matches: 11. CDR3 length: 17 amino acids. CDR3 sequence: CASSLYAPGGSYNEQFF. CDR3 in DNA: TGTGCCAGCAGTTTATATGCCCCGGGGGGTTCATACAATGAGCAGTTCTTC.

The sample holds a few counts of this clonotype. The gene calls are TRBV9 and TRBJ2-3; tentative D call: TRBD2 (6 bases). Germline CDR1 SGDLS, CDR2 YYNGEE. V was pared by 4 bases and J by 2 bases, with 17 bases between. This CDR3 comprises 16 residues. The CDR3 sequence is CASSFTIAEYTDTQYF. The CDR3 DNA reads TGTGCCAGCAGCTTTACCATAGCGGAATACACAGATACGCAGTATTTT.

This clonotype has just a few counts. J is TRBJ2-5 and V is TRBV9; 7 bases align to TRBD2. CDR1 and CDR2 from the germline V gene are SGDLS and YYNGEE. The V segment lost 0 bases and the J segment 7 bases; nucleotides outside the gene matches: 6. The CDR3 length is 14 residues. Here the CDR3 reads CASSVEYPGGTQYF. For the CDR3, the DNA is TGTGCCAGCAGCGTAGAGTACCCGGGAGGGACCCAGTACTTC.

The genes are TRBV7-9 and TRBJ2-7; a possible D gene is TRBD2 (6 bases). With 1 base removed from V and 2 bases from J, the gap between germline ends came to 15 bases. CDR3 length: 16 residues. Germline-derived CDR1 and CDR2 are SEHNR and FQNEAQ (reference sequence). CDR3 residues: CASSLVGGTTPYEQYF. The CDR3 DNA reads TGTGCCAGCAGCTTAGTTGGCGGGACCACCCCCTACGAGCAGTACTTC.

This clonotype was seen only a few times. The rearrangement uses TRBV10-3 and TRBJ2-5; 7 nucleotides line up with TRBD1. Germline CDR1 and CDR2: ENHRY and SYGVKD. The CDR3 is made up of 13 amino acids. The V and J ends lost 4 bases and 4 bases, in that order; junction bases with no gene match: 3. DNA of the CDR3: TGTGCCATCAGTGTTGCAGGGGGAGAGACCCAGTACTTC. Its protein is CAISVAGGETQYF.

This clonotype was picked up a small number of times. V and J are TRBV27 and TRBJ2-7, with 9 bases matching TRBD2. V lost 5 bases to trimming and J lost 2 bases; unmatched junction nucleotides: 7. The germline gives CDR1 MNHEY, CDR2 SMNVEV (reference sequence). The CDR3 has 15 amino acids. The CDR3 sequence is CASSGLAGAPYEQYF. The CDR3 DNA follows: TGTGCCAGCAGTGGATTAGCGGGAGCCCCCTACGAGCAGTACTTC.

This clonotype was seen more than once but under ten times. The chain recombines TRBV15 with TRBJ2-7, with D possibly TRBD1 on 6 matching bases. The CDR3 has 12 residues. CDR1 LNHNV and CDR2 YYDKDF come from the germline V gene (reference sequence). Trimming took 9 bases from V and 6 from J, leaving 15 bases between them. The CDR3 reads CATRNTGSEQYF. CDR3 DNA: TGTGCCACGAGAAATACAGGGAGCGAGCAGTACTTC.

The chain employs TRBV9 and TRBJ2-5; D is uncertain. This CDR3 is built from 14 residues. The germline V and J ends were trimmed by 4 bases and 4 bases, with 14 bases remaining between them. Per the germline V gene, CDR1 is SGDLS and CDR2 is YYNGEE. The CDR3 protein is CASSSPFKGETQYF. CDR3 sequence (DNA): TGTGCCAGCAGCTCACCCTTCAAAGGAGAGACCCAGTACTTC.

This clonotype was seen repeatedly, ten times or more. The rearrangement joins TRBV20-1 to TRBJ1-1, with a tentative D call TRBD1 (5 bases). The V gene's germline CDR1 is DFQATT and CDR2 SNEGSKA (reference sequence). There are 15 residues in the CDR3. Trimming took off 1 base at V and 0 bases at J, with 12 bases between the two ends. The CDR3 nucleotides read TGCAGTGCTAGAGCCCAGGGACGGGTGAACACTGAAGCTTTCTTT. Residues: CSARAQGRVNTEAFF.

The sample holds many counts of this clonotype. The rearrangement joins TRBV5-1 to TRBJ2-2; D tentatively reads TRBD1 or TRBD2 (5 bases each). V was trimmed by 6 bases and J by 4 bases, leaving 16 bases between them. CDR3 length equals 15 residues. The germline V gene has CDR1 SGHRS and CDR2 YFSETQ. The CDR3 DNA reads TGCGCCAGCATAAATTTGGCAGGGAGCACCGGGGAGCTGTTTTTT. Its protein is CASINLAGSTGELFF.

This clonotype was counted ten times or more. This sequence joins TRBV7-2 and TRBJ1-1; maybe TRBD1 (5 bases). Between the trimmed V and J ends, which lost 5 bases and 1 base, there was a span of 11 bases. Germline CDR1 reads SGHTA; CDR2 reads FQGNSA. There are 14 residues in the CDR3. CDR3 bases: TGTGCCAGCAGCCCTTCCAGGGCGAACACTGAAGCTTTCTTT. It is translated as CASSPSRANTEAFF.

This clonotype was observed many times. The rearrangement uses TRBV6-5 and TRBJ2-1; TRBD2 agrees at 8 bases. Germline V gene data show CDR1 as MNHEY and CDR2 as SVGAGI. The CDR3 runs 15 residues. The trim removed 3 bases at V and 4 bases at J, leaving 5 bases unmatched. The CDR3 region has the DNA TGTGCCAGCAGTTATCTAGCGGGCCTTTACAATGAGCAGTTCTTC. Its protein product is CASSYLAGLYNEQFF.

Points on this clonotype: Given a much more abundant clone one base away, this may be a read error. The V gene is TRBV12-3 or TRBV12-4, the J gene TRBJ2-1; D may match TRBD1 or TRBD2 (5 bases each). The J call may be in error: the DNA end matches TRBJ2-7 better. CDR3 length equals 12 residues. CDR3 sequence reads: CASSFRGNEQYF. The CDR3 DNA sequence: TGTGCCAGCAGTTTTCGGGGCAATGAGCAGTACTTC.

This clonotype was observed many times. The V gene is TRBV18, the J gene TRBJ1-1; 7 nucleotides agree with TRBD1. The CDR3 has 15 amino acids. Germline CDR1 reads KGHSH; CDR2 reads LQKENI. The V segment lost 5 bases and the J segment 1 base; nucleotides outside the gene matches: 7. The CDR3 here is CASSASGTENTEAFF. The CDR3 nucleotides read TGTGCCAGCTCAGCCTCCGGGACAGAGAACACTGAAGCTTTCTTT.

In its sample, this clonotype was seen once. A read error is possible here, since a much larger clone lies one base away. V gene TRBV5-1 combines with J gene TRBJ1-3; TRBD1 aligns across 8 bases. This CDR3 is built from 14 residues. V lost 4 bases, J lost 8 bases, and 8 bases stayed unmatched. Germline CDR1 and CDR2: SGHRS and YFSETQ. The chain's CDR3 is CASSIRAGGDTIYF. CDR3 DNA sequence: TGCGCCAGCAGCATCCGGGCAGGGGGCGACACCATATATTTT.

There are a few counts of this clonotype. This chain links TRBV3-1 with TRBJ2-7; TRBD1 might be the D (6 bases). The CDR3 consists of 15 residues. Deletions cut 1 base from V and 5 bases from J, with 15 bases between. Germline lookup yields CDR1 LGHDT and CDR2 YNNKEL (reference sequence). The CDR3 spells CASSQAQGLRNEQYF. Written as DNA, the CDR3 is TGTGCCAGCAGCCAAGCACAGGGTTTGAGGAACGAGCAGTACTTC.

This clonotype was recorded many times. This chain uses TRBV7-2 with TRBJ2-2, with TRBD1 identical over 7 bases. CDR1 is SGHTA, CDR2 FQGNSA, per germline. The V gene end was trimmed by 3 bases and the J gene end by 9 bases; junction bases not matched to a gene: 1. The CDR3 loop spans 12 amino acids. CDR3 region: CASSLTGWELFF. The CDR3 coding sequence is TGTGCCAGCAGCTTGACAGGGTGGGAGCTGTTTTTT.

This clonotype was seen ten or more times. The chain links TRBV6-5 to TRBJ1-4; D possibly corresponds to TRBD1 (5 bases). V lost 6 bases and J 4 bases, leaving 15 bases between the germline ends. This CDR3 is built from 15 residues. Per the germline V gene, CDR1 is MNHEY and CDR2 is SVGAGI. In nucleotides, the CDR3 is TGTGCCAGCAGCCACCCGACAGAGGGTAATGAAAAACTGTTTTTT. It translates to CASSHPTEGNEKLFF.

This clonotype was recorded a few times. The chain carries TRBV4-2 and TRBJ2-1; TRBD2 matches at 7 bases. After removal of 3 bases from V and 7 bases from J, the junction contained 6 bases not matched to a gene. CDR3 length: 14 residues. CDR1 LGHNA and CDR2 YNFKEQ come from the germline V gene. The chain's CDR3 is CASSQTRLANEQFF. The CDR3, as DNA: TGTGCCAGCAGCCAGACAAGACTAGCAAATGAGCAGTTCTTC.

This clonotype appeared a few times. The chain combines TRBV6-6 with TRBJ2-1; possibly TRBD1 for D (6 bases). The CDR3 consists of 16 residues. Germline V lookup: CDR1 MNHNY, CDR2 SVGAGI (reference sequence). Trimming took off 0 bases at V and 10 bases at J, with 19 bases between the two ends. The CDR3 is CASSYSIPPTRGEQFF. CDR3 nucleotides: TGTGCCAGCAGTTACTCGATTCCCCCAACCAGGGGCGAGCAGTTCTTC.

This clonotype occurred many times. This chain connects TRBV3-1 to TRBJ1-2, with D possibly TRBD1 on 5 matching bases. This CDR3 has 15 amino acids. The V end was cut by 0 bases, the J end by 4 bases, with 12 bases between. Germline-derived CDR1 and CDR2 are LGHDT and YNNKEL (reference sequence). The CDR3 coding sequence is TGTGCCAGCAGCCAAGAGGAGTCCGGGGCCTATGGCTACACCTTC. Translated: CASSQEESGAYGYTF.

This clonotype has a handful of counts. The CDR3 sequence: CSAQGPAGNTGELFF. Here the CDR3 DNA reads TGCAGTGCTCAAGGCCCCGCCGGGAACACCGGGGAGCTGTTTTTT. The V and J genes are TRBV20-1 and TRBJ2-2; D remains ambiguous. Germline V gene sequence: CDR1 DFQATT, CDR2 SNEGSKA (reference sequence). V lost 5 bases and J 1 base, leaving 14 bases between the germline ends. The CDR3 loop spans 15 amino acids.